Below, 20 T cell receptor beta chains from the same sample are listed, as sequenced in a study of shared clonotypes between healthy human individuals. The assay was immunoSEQ multiplex PCR, and TCRdb's table has in-frame clones only and misses some. This sample yields around 1.4 million clones, of which roughly 98.5% are seen a single time; roughly 0.35% belongs to the top ten. Input material: naive CD4+ T cells sorted from blood. The subset was: CD45RA+ positively selected. The source of these receptors is a young man in good health.

The rearrangement links TRBV6-5 to TRBJ2-5; TRBD1 matches 7 bases. Germline CDR1 MNHEY, CDR2 SVGAGI. With 0 bases clipped from V and 8 bases from J, the junction kept 6 bases outside the gene matches. This CDR3 region has 14 residues. CDR3 protein: CASSYSMAGGTQYF. DNA of the CDR3: TGTGCCAGCAGTTACTCGATGGCAGGGGGTACCCAGTACTTC.

This sequence joins TRBV29-1 and TRBJ2-4; D remains ambiguous. Per germline, CDR1 SQVTM and CDR2 ANQGSEA. This CDR3 spans 12 amino acids. V lost 4 bases, J lost 7 bases, and 11 bases lay in between. The CDR3 spells CSVGLVMNIQYF. CDR3 DNA: TGCAGCGTTGGCTTAGTTATGAACATTCAGTACTTC. The full variable domain, with the rest looked up from reference TRBV29-1 and TRBJ2-4, is SAVISQKPSRDICQRGTSLTIQCQVDSQVTMMFWYRQQPGQSLTLIATANQGSEATYESGFVIDKFPISRPNLTFSTLTVSNMSPEDSSIYLCSVGLVMNIQYFGAGTRLSVL.

The J gene is TRBJ1-1, the V gene TRBV7-2, with D unresolved. Trimming pared 8 bases from V and 5 bases from J, leaving 15 bases between. This CDR3 has 13 amino acids. CDR1 SGHTA and CDR2 FQGNSA come from the germline V gene. As DNA, the CDR3 is TGTGCCAGCGGCATGTATGGGAGGACTGAAGCTTTCTTT. Its translation is CASGMYGRTEAFF.

Points on this clone: The identical CDR3 is also encoded by other nucleotide sequences in the sample. V gene TRBV29-1 combines with J gene TRBJ1-1; D unclear. The CDR3 consists of 10 residues. CDR1 and CDR2 from the germline V gene are SQVTM and ANQGSEA. V shed 3 bases and J shed 1 base, with 0 bases lying between them. Here the CDR3 reads CSVENTEAFF. CDR3 in DNA: TGCAGCGTTGAGAACACTGAAGCTTTCTTT.

The V and J genes are TRBV7-3 and TRBJ2-3, with 11 bases lining up with TRBD2. Germline CDR1 and CDR2: SGHTA and FQGTGA. V lost 0 bases to trimming and J lost 5 bases; unmatched junction nucleotides: 7. The CDR3 contains 17 residues. This chain's CDR3 is CASSLTRLAGGGDTQYF. Written as DNA, the CDR3 is TGTGCCAGCAGCTTAACTCGGCTAGCGGGAGGAGGAGATACGCAGTATTTT.

V and J are TRBV28 and TRBJ2-7; 7 bases are shared with TRBD2. CDR1 and CDR2 from the germline V gene are MDHEN and SYDVKM. J gave up 0 bases and V 6 bases, and 2 bases lay outside the gene matches. This CDR3 contains 13 residues. CDR3 sequence: CASSGGSSYEQYF. CDR3 in DNA: TGTGCCAGCAGCGGGGGGAGCTCCTACGAGCAGTACTTC.

To note about this clone: The same CDR3 can be traced to other DNA sequences in this sample. The genes are TRBV9 and TRBJ2-5, with a possible D match to TRBD2 (6 bases). The CDR3 sequence is 14 residues long. Germline CDR1 SGDLS, CDR2 YYNGEE. Trimming took off 0 bases at V and 2 bases at J, with 8 bases between the two ends. CDR3 DNA sequence: TGTGCCAGCAGCGTAGGGCTAGCGCAAGAGACCCAGTACTTC. Amino acids: CASSVGLAQETQYF.

The chain carries TRBV1 and TRBJ2-1; TRBD1 is taken as the D call from the table, unchecked against the DNA. TRBV1 is a listed pseudogene. This CDR3 comprises 17 residues. The DNA for the CDR3 is TGCACCAGCAGCCAATTTTCTACAGGGGGGTCCTACAATGAGCAGTTCTTC. Its protein product is CTSSQFSTGGSYNEQFF.

V usage is TRBV28 and J usage is TRBJ2-5, with 8 bases aligning to TRBD1. Germline CDR1 and CDR2: MDHEN and SYDVKM. The V and J ends lost 3 bases and 4 bases, in that order; junction bases with no gene match: 4. This CDR3 has 14 amino acids. The CDR3 sequence is CASSLDRVIETQYF. For the CDR3, the DNA is TGTGCCAGCAGTTTGGACAGGGTTATAGAGACCCAGTACTTC.

This chain's CDR3 is CASGILTGLNTEAFF. The DNA of the CDR3 is TGTGCCAGCGGAATTTTGACAGGTCTGAACACTGAAGCTTTCTTT. The chain carries TRBV28 and TRBJ1-1, with D possibly matching TRBD1 (6 bases). The length of the CDR3 is 15 residues. Germline assignment: CDR1 MDHEN and CDR2 SYDVKM. Trimming shortened V by 8 bases and J by 0 bases, and 16 bases separated the two germline ends.

The gene calls are TRBV19 and TRBJ1-1; D gene ambiguous. In germline, CDR1 is LNHDA, CDR2 SQIVND (reference sequence). V shed 3 bases and J shed 6 bases, with 20 bases lying between them. The CDR3 consists of 16 residues. This CDR3 reads CASSMTRGSSRAEAFF. The CDR3 nucleotides are TGTGCCAGTAGTATGACTCGCGGTAGTAGTCGTGCTGAAGCTTTCTTT. The full variable domain, completed using reference TRBV19 and TRBJ1-1, is DGGITQSPKYLFRKEGQNVTLSCEQNLNHDAMYWYRQDPGQGLRLIYYSQIVNDFQKGDIAEGYSVSREKKESFPLTVTSAQKNPTAFYLCASSMTRGSSRAEAFFGQGTRLTVV.

V gene TRBV5-1 combines with J gene TRBJ2-7; TRBD1 might be the D (6 bases). V was trimmed by 4 bases and J by 1 base, leaving 15 bases between them. Germline CDR1 and CDR2: SGHRS and YFSETQ. The CDR3 consists of 15 residues. CDR3 DNA: TGCGCCAGCAGCCCGGGGTTGCAGGGGTCCTACGAGCAGTACTTC. It yields the protein CASSPGLQGSYEQYF.

The rearrangement joins TRBV5-1 to TRBJ2-7, with 8 bases aligning to TRBD1. J was trimmed by 6 bases and V by 2 bases; bases with no gene match: 7. This CDR3 has 14 residues. The germline gives CDR1 SGHRS, CDR2 YFSETQ. The CDR3 DNA reads as TGCGCCAGCAGCTTAAGGACAGGGATCTCCGAGCAGTACTTC. Protein sequence: CASSLRTGISEQYF.

The chain has TRBV18 and TRBJ2-1, with D possibly being TRBD2 (5 bases). The ends were cut back, 3 bases at V and 0 bases at J, with 12 bases in the middle. Germline V gene lookup returns CDR1 KGHSH and CDR2 LQKENI. The CDR3 consists of 16 residues. The CDR3 loop is CASSPAAVVSYNEQFF. CDR3 nucleotide sequence: TGTGCCAGCTCACCGGCAGCGGTCGTCTCCTACAATGAGCAGTTCTTC.

The V call is TRBV5-4, the J call TRBJ2-1; D tentatively reads TRBD1 or TRBD2 (5 bases each). The CDR3 loop spans 12 amino acids. V lost 4 bases to trimming and J lost 9 bases, with 11 bases between them. Germline-derived CDR1 and CDR2 are SGHNT and YYREEE (reference sequence). The chain's CDR3 is CASSTDGTEQFF. Written as DNA, the CDR3 is TGTGCCAGCAGCACCGACGGGACTGAGCAGTTCTTC.

The rearrangement joins TRBV19 to TRBJ2-7; perhaps TRBD2 as D (5 bases). The germline gives CDR1 LNHDA, CDR2 SQIVND (reference sequence). This CDR3 is built from 13 residues. V shed 4 bases and J shed 5 bases, with 12 bases lying between them. This chain's CDR3 is CASSRVEGDEQYF. The CDR3 DNA follows: TGTGCCAGTAGTAGGGTTGAGGGCGACGAGCAGTACTTC.

This chain joins TRBV5-1 and TRBJ1-1; D is uncertain. Per germline, CDR1 SGHRS and CDR2 YFSETQ. CDR3 size: 13 residues. Trimming pared 0 bases from V and 3 bases from J, leaving 6 bases between. The DNA of the CDR3 is TGCGCCAGCAGCTTGGTGTGGGACACTGAAGCTTTCTTT. Its translation is CASSLVWDTEAFF.

CDR3 sequence reads: CASSLQGPTEAFF. As DNA, the CDR3 is TGTGCCAGCAGTTTACAGGGACCCACTGAAGCTTTCTTT. The chain joins TRBV28 to TRBJ1-1, with a weak D call TRBD1 (5 bases). Trimming took off 2 bases at V and 4 bases at J, with 8 bases between the two ends. This CDR3 region has 13 residues. Per germline, CDR1 MDHEN and CDR2 SYDVKM.

The rearrangement uses TRBV5-4 and TRBJ1-4; 9 bases are shared with TRBD1. Germline assignment: CDR1 SGHNT and CDR2 YYREEE (reference sequence). The CDR3 totals 15 residues. Trimming took 4 bases from V and 8 from J; bases not matched to a gene: 9. The DNA of the CDR3 is TGTGCCAGCAGCAAGGGACAGGGAGGGCAAGAAAAACTGTTTTTT. It specifies CASSKGQGGQEKLFF.

V is TRBV10-3 and J is TRBJ2-7; 9 nucleotides match TRBD1. The V gene end was trimmed by 2 bases and the J gene end by 5 bases; junction bases not matched to a gene: 1. Germline loops: CDR1 ENHRY, CDR2 SYGVKD. CDR3 size: 13 residues. CDR3 in DNA: TGTGCCATCAGTGAGAGGGACAGGGACGAGCAGTACTTC. Translation: CAISERDRDEQYF.